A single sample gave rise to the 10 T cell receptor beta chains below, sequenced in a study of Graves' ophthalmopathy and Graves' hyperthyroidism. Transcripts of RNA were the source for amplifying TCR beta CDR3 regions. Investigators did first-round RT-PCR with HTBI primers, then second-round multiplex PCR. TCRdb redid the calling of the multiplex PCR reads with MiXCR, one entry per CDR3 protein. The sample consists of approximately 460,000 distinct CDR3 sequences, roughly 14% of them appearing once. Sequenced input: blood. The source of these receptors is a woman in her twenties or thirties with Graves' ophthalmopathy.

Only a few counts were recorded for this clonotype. CDR3 sequence reads: CAWSPHSNTEAFF. The CDR3 DNA follows: TGTGCCTGGAGCCCCCATTCGAACACTGAAGCTTTCTTT. This chain joins TRBV30 and TRBJ1-1; no firm D call. The germline V gene has CDR1 GTSNPN and CDR2 SVGIG (reference sequence). This CDR3 is built from 13 residues. Trimming pared 3 bases from V and 1 base from J, leaving 9 bases between.

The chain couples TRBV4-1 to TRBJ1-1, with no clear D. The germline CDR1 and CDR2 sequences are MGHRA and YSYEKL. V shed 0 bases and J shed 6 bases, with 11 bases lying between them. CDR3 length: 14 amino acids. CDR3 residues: CASSQEPGRSEAFF. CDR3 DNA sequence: TGCGCCAGCAGCCAAGAGCCGGGTCGATCTGAAGCTTTCTTT.

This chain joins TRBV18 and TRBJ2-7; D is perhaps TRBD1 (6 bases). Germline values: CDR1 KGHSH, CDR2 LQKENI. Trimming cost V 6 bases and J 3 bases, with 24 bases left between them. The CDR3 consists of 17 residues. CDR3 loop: CASSQSWQGLGNYEQYF. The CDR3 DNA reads TGTGCCAGCTCTCAGAGTTGGCAGGGGCTGGGGAACTACGAGCAGTACTTC.

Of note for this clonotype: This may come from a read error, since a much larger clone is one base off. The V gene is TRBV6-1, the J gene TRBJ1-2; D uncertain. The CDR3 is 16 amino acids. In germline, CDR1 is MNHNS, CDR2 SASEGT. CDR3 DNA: TGTGCCAGTGTTTTCATGCGGGGTTCGGCTAACCATGGCTACACCTTC. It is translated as CASVFMRGSANHGYTF.

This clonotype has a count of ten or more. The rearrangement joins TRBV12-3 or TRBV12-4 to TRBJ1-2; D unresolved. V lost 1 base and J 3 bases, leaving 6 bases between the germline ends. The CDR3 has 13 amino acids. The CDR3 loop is CASSLEAYYGYTF. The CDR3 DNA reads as TGTGCCAGCAGTTTAGAGGCCTACTATGGCTACACCTTC.

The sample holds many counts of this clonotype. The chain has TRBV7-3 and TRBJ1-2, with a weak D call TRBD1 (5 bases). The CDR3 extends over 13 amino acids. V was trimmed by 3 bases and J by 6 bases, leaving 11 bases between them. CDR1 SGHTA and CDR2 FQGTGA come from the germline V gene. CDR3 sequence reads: CASSFSGMNGYTF. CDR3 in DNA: TGTGCCAGCAGCTTTTCAGGGATGAATGGCTACACCTTC.

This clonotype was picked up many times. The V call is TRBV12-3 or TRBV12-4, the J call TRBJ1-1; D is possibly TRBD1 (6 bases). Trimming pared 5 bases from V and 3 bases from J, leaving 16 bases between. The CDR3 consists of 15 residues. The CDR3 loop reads CASSRTRRGYTEAFF. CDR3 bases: TGTGCCAGCAGTAGAACCCGCAGGGGCTACACTGAAGCTTTCTTT.

The CDR3 loop is CASIRLADQETQYF. The CDR3 DNA reads TGTGCCAGCATCAGACTAGCAGACCAAGAGACCCAGTACTTC. V usage is TRBV5-6 and J usage is TRBJ2-5, with TRBD2 matching over 7 bases. This CDR3 has 14 amino acids. Trimming took 6 bases from V and 0 from J; bases not matched to a gene: 5. Looked up from germline, CDR1 is SGHDT and CDR2 is YYEEEE.

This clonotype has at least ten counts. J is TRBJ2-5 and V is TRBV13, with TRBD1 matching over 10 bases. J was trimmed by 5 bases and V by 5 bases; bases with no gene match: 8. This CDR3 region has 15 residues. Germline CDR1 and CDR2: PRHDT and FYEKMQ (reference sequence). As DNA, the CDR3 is TGTGCCAGCAGCGCCGCCGGGACAGGGGTTGAGACCCAGTACTTC. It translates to CASSAAGTGVETQYF. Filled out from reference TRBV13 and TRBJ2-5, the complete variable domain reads AAGVIQSPRHLIKEKRETATLKCYPIPRHDTVYWYQQGPGQDPQFLISFYEKMQSDKGSIPDRFSAQQFSDYHSELNMSSLELGDSALYFCASSAAGTGVETQYFGPGTRLLVL.

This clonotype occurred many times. In DNA, the CDR3 is TGTGCCGGGGAGTCCTTCAGGGAGAACTATGGCTACACCTTC. Encoded protein: CAGESFRENYGYTF. V usage is TRBV30 and J usage is TRBJ1-2; D is perhaps TRBD1 (5 bases). Trimming took off 8 bases at V and 2 bases at J, with 18 bases between the two ends. In germline, CDR1 is GTSNPN, CDR2 SVGIG (reference sequence). This CDR3 has 14 amino acids.